Sequencing of this TCR beta chain was carried out in a study of blood T cells in healthy people across ages (dated by TCRdb to 2013 to 2016). In terms of the full investigation: In model experiments, template switching captured roughly one uniquely barcoded TCR beta cDNA molecule for every two T cells. Four age groups were formed from the donors: young (average 16 years), middle-aged (approximately 39), aged (roughly 58) and long-lived (around 82). Two additional independent replicas of 1 million unique cDNA reads from the same blood draw were analyzed for two donors (one aged 18 to 30 and one aged 80 or older). Age-related changes in TCR beta repertoire diversity were measured in the study by deep sequencing normalized with unique cDNA molecular identifiers. To avoid experimental bias, donors of different ages were distributed randomly across sequencing lanes. The paper's findings and limits, for the study overall: Observed TCR beta diversity correlated strongly with the percentage of naive T cells measured by flow cytometry. Conclusive comparison of naive and antigen-experienced compartments was prevented by the profiling of bulk unsorted PBMCs. Estimates of total diversity based on one million sequenced T cells were considered lower bounds and underestimates. The long-lived group showed more naive CD4+ T cells, fewer expanded clones and increased TCR diversity than the aged group, suggesting age selection. Observed TCR beta diversity per million T cells fell roughly linearly with age, and a significant reduction was already apparent by age around 40. Because the CMV infection status of the donors was unknown, age-related changes in expanded clonotypes may potentially have been confounded.

The CDR3 runs 15 residues from the cysteine to the phenylalanine. CDR3 DNA is the only sequence kept; it has 45 bases, read in frame from the first base. The germline ends are 15 bases apart after V is trimmed by 7 bases and J by 2 bases. As encoded in the germline V gene, CDR1 is SNHLY while CDR2 is FYNNEI. Libraries were built with 5' RACE. Sequencing instrument: Illumina HiSeq 2500. The second PCR ran for about 6 to 12 cycles and used a J-beta primer mix along with a sample-barcoded 5' primer. A template-switch 5' adaptor carrying 12 random nucleotides introduced a unique molecular identifier onto each TCR beta cDNA molecule. At least 2.5 million CDR3-containing paired-end reads were obtained from each sample. First-strand cDNA synthesis was performed from all RNA using the Mint cDNA synthesis kit, with priming by a TRBC-specific oligonucleotide. After uracil-DNA glycosylase treatment, a first 18-cycle PCR used universal primers M1SS and BC2_uni_R on all cDNA. On the study's bioinformatics: Each sample was normalized by randomly selecting 1 million high-quality reads, each carrying a distinct molecular identifier. Instead of being binned into consensus sequences, reads that shared molecular identifiers were thrown out. MiTCR, set to a Q25 quality threshold and the strictest error-elimination algorithm, was used for CDR3 identification, clonotype clustering and error correction. A nonparametric unseen species model with Euler transformation was used to estimate lower-bound total TCR beta diversity. The raw public reads went through TCRdb reprocessing: fastp at Q25, MiXCR clone calling, in-frame beta chains kept. Each entry is one CDR3 protein sequence, shown with its most common DNA and genes. The V and J calls reflect TCRdb's pipeline rather than the authors' work. This sample is represented by 1,500,000 or so distinct CDR3 sequences; around 40% of them were singletons. The top ten clonotypes cover about 3.8% of the sample.

A word on this clonotype: The target of this receptor is not known. Per-base qualities were not stored, and no clone one base away is much larger.

Donors were roughly 40 systemically healthy Caucasian individuals from Russia aged roughly 6 to 95 years. Each donor gave approximately 10 milliliters of peripheral blood, collected into EDTA-treated Vacutainer tubes. Ficoll-Paque density-gradient centrifugation was used to isolate PBMCs, with at least 7 million per sample. Trizol reagent was used to extract total RNA from PBMCs, with at least 5 micrograms per sample. Naive CD45RAhigh/CD27high T cell percentages were measured by flow cytometry on a PBMC aliquot from every donor. The chain employs TRBV2 and TRBJ1-3; no confident D gene assignment can be made. The receptor was derived from a woman between 18 and 29 years old in good health. The sequenced material came from blood. CDR3 loop: CASKAGTWTGNTIYF. Read as DNA, the sequence is TGTGCCAGCAAGGCAGGCACCTGGACTGGAAACACCATATATTTT. Extended through the reference TRBV2 and TRBJ1-3 proteins, this CDR3 yields the full variable domain: EPEVTQTPSHQVTQMGQEVILRCVPISNHLYFYWYRQILGQKVEFLVSFYNNEISEKSEIFDDQFSVERPDGSNFTLKIRSTKLEDSAMYFCASKAGTWTGNTIYFGEGSWLTVV.